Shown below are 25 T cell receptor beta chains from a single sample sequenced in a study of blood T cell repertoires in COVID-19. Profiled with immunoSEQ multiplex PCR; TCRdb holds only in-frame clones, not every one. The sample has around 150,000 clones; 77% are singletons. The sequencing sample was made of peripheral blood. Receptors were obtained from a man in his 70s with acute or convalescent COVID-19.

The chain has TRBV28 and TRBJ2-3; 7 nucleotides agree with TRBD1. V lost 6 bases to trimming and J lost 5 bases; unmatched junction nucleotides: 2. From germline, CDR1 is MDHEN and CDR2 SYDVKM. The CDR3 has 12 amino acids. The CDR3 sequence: CASRQGVDTQYF. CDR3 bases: TGTGCCAGCAGGCAGGGGGTAGATACGCAGTATTTT. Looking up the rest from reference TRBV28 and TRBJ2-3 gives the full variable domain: DVKVTQSSRYLVKRTGEKVFLECVQDMDHENMFWYRQDPGLGLRLIYFSYDVKMKEKGDIPEGYSVSREKKERFSLILESASTNQTSMYLCASRQGVDTQYFGPGTRLTVL.

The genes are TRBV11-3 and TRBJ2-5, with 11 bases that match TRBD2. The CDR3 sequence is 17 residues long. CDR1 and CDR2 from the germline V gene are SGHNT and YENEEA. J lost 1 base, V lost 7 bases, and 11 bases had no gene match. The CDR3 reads CASTLGLGLAVQETQYF. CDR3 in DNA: TGTGCCAGCACTCTGGGCCTGGGACTAGCGGTCCAAGAGACCCAGTACTTC.

The CDR3 reads CASSLDGTSNSPLHF. The DNA for the CDR3 is TGCGCCAGCAGCTTGGACGGGACAAGTAATTCACCCCTCCACTTT. J is TRBJ1-6 and V is TRBV5-1; D may be TRBD1 (6 bases). V shed 0 bases and J shed 6 bases, with 10 bases lying between them. Germline loops: CDR1 SGHRS, CDR2 YFSETQ. This CDR3 comprises 15 residues.

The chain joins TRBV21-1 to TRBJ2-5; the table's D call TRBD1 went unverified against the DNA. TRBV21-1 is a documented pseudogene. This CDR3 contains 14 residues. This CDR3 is CASSKGTGQETQYF. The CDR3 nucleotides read TGTGCCAGCAGCAAAGGGACAGGGCAAGAGACCCAGTACTTC.

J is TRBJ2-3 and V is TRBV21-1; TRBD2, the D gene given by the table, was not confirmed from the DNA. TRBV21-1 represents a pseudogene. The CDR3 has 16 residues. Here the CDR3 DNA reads TGTGCCAGCAGCAAAATTTCGGCTAGTAATACAGATACGCAGTATTTT. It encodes CASSKISASNTDTQYF.

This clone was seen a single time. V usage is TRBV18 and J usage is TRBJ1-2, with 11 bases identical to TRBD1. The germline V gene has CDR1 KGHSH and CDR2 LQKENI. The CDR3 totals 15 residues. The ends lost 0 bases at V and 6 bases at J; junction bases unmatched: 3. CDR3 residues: CASSPPGQGANGYTF. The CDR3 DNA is TGTGCCAGCTCACCACCCGGACAGGGGGCGAATGGCTACACCTTC.

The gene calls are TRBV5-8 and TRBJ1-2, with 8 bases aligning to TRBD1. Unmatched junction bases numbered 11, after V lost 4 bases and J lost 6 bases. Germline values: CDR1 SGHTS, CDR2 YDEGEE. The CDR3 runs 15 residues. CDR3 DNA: TGTGCCAGCAGCGTACCTACAGGGGGTATAGATGGCTACACCTTC. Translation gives CASSVPTGGIDGYTF.

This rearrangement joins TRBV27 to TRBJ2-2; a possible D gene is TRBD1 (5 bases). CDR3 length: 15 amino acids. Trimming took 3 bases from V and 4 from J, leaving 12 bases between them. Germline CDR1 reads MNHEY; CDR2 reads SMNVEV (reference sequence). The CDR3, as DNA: TGTGCCAGCAGTTTCATGCAGGGCGGCACCGGGGAGCTGTTTTTT. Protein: CASSFMQGGTGELFF.

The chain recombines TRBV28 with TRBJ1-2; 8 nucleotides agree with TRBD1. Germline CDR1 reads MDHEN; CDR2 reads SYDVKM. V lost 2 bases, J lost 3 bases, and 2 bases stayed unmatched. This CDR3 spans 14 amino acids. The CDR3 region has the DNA TGTGCCAGCAGTTTAGGGGGACAGGACTATGGCTACACCTTC. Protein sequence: CASSLGGQDYGYTF.

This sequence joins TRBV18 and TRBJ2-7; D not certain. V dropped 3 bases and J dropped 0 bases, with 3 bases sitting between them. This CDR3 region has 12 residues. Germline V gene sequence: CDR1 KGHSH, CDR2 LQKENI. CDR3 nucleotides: TGTGCCAGCTCACCCTCCTCCTACGAGCAGTACTTC. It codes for CASSPSSYEQYF.

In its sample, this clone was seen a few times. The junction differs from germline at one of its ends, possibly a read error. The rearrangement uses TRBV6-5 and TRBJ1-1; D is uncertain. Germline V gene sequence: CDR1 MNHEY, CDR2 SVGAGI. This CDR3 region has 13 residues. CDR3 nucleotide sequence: TGTGCCAGCAGTTCCCAGATGAATACTGAAGCTTTCTTT. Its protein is CASSSQMNTEAFF.

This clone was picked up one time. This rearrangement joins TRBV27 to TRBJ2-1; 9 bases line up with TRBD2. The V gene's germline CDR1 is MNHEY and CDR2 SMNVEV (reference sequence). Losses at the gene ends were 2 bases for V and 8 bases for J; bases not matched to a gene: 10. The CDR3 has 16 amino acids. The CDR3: CASSLLRGRALDEQFF. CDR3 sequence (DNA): TGTGCCAGCAGTTTACTTCGCGGGAGGGCCCTCGATGAGCAGTTCTTC.

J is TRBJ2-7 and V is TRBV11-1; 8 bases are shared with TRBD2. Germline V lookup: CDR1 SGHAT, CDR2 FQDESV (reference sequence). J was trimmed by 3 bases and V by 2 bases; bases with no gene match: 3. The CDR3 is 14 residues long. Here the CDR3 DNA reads TGTGCCAGCAGCTTAACTAGCGGAATCTACGAGCAGTACTTC. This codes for CASSLTSGIYEQYF.

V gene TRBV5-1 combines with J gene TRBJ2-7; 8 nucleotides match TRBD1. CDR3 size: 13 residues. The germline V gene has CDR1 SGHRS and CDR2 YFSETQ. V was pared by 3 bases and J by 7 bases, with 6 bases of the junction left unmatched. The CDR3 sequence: CASSSTGDGEQYF. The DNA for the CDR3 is TGCGCCAGCAGCTCGACAGGGGACGGGGAGCAGTACTTC.

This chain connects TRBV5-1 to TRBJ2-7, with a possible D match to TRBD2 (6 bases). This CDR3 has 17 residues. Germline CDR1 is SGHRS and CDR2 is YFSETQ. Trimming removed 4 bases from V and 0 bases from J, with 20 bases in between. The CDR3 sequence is CASSAGLQQTSSYEQYF. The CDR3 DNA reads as TGCGCCAGCAGCGCGGGACTGCAACAGACGAGCTCCTACGAGCAGTACTTC.

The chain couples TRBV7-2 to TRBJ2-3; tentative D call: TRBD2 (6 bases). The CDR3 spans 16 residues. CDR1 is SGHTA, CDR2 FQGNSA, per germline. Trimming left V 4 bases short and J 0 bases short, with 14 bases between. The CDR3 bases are TGTGCCAGCAGCTGGCGGGCGGGAACTAGCACAGATACGCAGTATTTT. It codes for CASSWRAGTSTDTQYF.

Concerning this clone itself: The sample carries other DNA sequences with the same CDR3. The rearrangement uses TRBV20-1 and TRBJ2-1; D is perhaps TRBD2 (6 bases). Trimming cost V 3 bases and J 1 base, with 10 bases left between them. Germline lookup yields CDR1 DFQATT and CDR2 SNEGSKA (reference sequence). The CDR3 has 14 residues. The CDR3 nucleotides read TGCAGTGCTAGTCGGGGAGGATCCTACAATGAGCAGTTCTTC. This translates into CSASRGGSYNEQFF.

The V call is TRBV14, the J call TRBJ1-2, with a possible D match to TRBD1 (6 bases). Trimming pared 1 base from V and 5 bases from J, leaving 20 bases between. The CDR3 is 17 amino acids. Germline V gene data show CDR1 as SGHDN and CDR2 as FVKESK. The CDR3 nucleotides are TGTGCCAGCAGCCAAGCGGGTGTAGGGGGTTTTCCGTATGGCTACACCTTC. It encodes CASSQAGVGGFPYGYTF.

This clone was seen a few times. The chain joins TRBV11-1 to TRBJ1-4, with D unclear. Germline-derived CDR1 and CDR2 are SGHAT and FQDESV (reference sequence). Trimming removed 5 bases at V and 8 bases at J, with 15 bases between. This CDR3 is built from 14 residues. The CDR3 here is CASSPGPWEEKLFF. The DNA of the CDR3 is TGTGCCAGCAGCCCCGGGCCTTGGGAGGAAAAACTGTTTTTT.

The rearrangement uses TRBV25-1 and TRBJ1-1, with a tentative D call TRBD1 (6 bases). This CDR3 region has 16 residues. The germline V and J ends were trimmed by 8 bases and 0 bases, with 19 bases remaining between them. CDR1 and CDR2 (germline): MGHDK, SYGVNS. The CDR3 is CASEAGVAGMNTEAFF. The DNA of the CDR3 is TGTGCCAGCGAAGCAGGGGTTGCAGGTATGAACACTGAAGCTTTCTTT.

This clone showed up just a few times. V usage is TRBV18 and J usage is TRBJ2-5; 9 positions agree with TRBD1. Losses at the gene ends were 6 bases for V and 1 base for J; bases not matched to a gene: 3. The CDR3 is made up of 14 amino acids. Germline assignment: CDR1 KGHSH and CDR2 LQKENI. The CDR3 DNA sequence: TGTGCCAGCTCGGGGACAGGGACCCAAGAGACCCAGTACTTC. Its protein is CASSGTGTQETQYF. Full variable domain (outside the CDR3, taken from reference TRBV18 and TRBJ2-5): NAGVMQNPRHLVRRRGQEARLRCSPMKGHSHVYWYRQLPEEGLKFMVYLQKENIIDESGMPKERFSAEFPKEGPSILRIQQVVRGDSAAYFCASSGTGTQETQYFGPGTRLLVL.

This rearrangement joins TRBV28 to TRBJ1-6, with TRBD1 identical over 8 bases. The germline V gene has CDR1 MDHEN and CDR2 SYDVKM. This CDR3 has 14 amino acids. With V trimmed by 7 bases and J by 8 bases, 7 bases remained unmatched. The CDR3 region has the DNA TGTGCCAGCACCACGGACAGGGAATATTCACCCCTCCACTTT. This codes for CASTTDREYSPLHF.

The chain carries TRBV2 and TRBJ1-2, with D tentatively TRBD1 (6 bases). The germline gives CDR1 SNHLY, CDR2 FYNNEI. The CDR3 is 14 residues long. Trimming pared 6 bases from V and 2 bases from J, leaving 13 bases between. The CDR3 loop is CASRQDRSNYGYTF. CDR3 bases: TGTGCCAGCAGGCAGGACAGATCCAACTATGGCTACACCTTC.

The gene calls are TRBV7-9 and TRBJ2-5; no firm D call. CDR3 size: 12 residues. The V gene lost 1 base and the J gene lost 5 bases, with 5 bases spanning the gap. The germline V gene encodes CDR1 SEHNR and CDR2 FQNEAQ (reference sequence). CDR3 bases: TGTGCCAGCAGCTTAGATCAGGAGACCCAGTACTTC. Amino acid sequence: CASSLDQETQYF.

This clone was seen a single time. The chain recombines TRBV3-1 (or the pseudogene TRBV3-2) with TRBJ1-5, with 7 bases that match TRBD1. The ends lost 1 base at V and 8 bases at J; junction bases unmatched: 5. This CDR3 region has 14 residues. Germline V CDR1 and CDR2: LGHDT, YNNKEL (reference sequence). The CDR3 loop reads CASSQGQGGKPQHF. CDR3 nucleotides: TGTGCCAGCAGCCAAGGACAGGGTGGAAAGCCCCAGCATTTT.